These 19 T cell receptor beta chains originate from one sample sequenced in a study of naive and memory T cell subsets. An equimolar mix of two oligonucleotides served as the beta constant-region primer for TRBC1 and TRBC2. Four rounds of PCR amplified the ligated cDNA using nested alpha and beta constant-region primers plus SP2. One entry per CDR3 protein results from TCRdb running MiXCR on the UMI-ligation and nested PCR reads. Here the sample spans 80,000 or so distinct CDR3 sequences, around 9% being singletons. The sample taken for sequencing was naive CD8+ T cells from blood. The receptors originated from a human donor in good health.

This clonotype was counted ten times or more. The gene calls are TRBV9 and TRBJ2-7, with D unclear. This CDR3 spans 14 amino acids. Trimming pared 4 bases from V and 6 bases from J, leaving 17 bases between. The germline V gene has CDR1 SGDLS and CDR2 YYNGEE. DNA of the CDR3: TGTGCCAGCAGCCCATCCGGGCCCCCGAGCGAGCAGTACTTC. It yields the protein CASSPSGPPSEQYF.

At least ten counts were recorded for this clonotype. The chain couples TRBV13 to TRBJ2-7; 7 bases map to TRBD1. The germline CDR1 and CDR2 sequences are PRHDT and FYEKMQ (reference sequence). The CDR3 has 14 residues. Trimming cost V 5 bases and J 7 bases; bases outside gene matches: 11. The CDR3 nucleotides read TGTGCCAGCAGCACAGGACAGGCCCTGGAGGAGCAGTACTTC. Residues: CASSTGQALEEQYF.

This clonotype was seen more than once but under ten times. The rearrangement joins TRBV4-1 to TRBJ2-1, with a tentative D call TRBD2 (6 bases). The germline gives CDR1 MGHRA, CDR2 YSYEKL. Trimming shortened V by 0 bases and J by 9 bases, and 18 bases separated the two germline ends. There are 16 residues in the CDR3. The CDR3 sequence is CASSQEKRDSQGEQFF. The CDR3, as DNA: TGCGCCAGCAGCCAAGAGAAGAGGGACTCTCAGGGTGAGCAGTTCTTC.

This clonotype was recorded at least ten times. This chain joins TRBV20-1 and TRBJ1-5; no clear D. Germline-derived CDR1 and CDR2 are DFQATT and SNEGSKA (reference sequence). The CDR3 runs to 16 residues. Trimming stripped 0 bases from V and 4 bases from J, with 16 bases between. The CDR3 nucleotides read TGCAGTGCTAGAGATCGGAGTGGGGAGGGAAATCAGCCCCAGCATTTT. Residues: CSARDRSGEGNQPQHF.

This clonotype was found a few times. Here the CDR3 DNA reads TGTGCCATCAGTGAGTCGCGTCAAGGGACAGGCCGGACCTATGGCTACACCTTC. This encodes CAISESRQGTGRTYGYTF. The chain links TRBV10-3 to TRBJ1-2; 8 bases are shared with TRBD1. The V gene end was trimmed by 0 bases and the J gene end by 4 bases; junction bases not matched to a gene: 13. Germline V gives CDR1 ENHRY, CDR2 SYGVKD. This CDR3 is built from 18 residues.

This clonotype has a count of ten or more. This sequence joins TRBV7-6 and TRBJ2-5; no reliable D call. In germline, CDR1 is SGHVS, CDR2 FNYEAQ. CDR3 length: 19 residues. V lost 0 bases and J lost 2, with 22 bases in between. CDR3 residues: CASSLAQRTAPKEQETQYF. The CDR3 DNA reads TGTGCCAGCAGCTTAGCGCAAAGGACCGCTCCGAAAGAACAAGAGACCCAGTACTTC.

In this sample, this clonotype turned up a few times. CDR3 sequence (DNA): TGTGCCAGCAGCTCAGGACAGGGTTTCTGGTCTGAAGCTTTCTTT. This codes for CASSSGQGFWSEAFF. V is TRBV7-9 and J is TRBJ1-1; 8 bases map to TRBD1. The CDR3 length is 15 residues. Looked up from germline, CDR1 is SEHNR and CDR2 is FQNEAQ (reference sequence). V shed 4 bases, J shed 6 bases, and the junction held 10 bases outside the gene matches.

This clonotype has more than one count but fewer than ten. In nucleotides, the CDR3 is TGTGCCAGCAGCCAAGATAACGAGCAGTACTTC. This gives the protein CASSQDNEQYF. The genes are TRBV4-2 and TRBJ2-7; D ambiguous. This CDR3 has 11 amino acids. Germline CDR1 LGHNA, CDR2 YNFKEQ. Deletions cut 0 bases from V and 5 bases from J, with 2 bases between.

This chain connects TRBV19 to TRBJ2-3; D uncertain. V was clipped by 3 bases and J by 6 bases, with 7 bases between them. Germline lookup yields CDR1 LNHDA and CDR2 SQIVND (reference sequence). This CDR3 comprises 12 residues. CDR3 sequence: CASSMGFDTQYF. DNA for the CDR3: TGTGCCAGTAGTATGGGATTCGATACGCAGTATTTT. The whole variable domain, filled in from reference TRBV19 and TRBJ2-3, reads DGGITQSPKYLFRKEGQNVTLSCEQNLNHDAMYWYRQDPGQGLRLIYYSQIVNDFQKGDIAEGYSVSREKKESFPLTVTSAQKNPTAFYLCASSMGFDTQYFGPGTRLTVL.

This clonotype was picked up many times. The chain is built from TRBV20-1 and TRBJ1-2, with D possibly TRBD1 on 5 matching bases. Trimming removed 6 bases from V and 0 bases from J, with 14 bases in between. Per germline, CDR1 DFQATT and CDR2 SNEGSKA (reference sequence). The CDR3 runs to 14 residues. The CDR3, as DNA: TGCAGTGCCCGTGGGGGGGACCCTAACTATGGCTACACCTTC. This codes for CSARGGDPNYGYTF.

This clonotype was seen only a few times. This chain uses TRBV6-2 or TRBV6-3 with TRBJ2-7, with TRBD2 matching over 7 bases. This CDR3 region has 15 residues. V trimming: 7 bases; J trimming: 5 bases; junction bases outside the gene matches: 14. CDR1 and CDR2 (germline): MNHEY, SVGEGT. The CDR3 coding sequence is TGTGCCAGCAAAGGTCCTCTGGCGGGAGACCACGAGCAGTACTTC. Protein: CASKGPLAGDHEQYF.

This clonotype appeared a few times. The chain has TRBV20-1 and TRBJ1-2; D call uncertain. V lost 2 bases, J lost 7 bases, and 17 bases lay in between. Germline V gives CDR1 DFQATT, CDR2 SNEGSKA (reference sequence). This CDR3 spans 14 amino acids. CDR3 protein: CSARISGVVRGYTF. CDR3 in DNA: TGCAGTGCTAGAATTTCGGGAGTAGTACGTGGCTACACCTTC.

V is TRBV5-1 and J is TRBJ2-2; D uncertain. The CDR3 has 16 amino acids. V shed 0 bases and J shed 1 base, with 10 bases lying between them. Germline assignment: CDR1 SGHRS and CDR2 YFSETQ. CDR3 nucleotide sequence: TGCGCCAGCAGCTTGGCTCCGGGCAGGAACACCGGGGAGCTGTTTTTT. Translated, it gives CASSLAPGRNTGELFF.

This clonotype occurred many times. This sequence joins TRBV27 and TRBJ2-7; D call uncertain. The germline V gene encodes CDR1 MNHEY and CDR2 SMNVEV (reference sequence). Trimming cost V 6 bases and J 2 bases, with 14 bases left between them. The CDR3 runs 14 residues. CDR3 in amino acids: CASRQSGPAYEQYF. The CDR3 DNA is TGTGCCAGCAGACAGTCGGGCCCAGCCTACGAGCAGTACTTC.

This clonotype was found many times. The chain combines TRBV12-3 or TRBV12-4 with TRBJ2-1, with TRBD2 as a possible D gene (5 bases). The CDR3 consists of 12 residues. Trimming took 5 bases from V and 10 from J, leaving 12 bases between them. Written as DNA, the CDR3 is TGTGCCAGCAGTGGACTTCTCTGGGAGCAGTTCTTC. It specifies CASSGLLWEQFF.

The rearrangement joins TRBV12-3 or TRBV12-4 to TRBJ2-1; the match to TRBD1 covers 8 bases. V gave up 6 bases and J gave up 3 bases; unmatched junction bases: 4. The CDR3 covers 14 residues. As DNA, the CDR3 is TGTGCCAGCAGCAGACAGGGGAACTACAATGAGCAGTTCTTC. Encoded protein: CASSRQGNYNEQFF.

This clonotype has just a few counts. The CDR3 loop is CASSPGPRDYNEQFF. CDR3 nucleotides: TGTGCCAGCAGCCCGGGACCGAGGGACTACAATGAGCAGTTCTTC. This chain connects TRBV5-6 to TRBJ2-1, with D possibly being TRBD1 or TRBD2 (5 bases each). The CDR3 sequence is 15 residues long. Trimming shortened V by 4 bases and J by 3 bases, and 14 bases separated the two germline ends. In germline, CDR1 is SGHDT, CDR2 YYEEEE.

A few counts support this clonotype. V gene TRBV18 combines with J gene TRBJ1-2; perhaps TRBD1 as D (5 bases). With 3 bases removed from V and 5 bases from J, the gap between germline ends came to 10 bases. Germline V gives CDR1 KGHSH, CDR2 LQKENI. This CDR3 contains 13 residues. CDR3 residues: CASSPPDIYGYTF. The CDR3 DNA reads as TGTGCCAGCTCACCGCCGGACATATATGGCTACACCTTC. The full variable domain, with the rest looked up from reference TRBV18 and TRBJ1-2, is NAGVMQNPRHLVRRRGQEARLRCSPMKGHSHVYWYRQLPEEGLKFMVYLQKENIIDESGMPKERFSAEFPKEGPSILRIQQVVRGDSAAYFCASSPPDIYGYTFGSGTRLTVV.

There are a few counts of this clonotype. The CDR3 loop reads CASSLGTVPEAFF. The CDR3, as DNA: TGTGCCAGCAGCTTAGGCACAGTTCCTGAAGCTTTCTTT. The J gene is TRBJ1-1, the V gene TRBV7-9, with D uncertain. Germline lookup yields CDR1 SEHNR and CDR2 FQNEAQ (reference sequence). V dropped 1 base and J dropped 6 bases, with 9 bases sitting between them. There are 13 residues in the CDR3.